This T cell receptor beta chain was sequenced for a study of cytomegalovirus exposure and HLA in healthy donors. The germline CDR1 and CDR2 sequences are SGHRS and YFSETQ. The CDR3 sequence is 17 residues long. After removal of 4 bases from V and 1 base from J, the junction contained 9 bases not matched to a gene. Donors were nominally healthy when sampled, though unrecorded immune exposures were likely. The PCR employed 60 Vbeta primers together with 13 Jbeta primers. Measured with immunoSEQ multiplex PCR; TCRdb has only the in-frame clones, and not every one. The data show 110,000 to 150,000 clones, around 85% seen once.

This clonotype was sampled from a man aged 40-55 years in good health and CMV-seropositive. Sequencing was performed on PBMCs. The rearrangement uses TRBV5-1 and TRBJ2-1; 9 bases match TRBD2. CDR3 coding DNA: TGCGCCAGCAGCACCTACCTGACTAGCGGATCCTACAATGAGCAGTTCTTC. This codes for CASSTYLTSGSYNEQFF.